This entry is about one TCR beta chain. The antigen it recognizes is unknown. No base quality information exists; no much larger clone differs at one position. This specimen belongs to a study of blood T cell repertoires in COVID-19 (dated by TCRdb to about 2020). The study in broad terms: Samples covering the acute and convalescent phases of COVID-19 were provided by collaborators in the United States, Italy and Spain. The prospective study material was composed of cDNA or gDNA derived from T cells, B-cell-depleted T cells, or PBMCs. Deeply sampled blood TCRbeta repertoires from subjects exposed to, actively infected with, or recovered from COVID-19 were included in the dataset. The repertoires were released in a freely available public database meant as a resource for research on the immune response to SARS-CoV-2. The samples were drawn from two sources: the first 160 participants of the ongoing ImmuneRACE study, and approximately 1,300 subjects contributed by 6 global collaborators. Sample metadata almost always included a de-identified subject ID, COVID-19 status, age in years and sex. Where available, HLA class I and class II types were taken from metadata supplied by the sample provider and were not determined by assay-based typing. Study-wide findings and limitations: Clinical and demographic metadata were provided uncurated, with the amount varying by source and participant.

TCRbeta CDR3 regions were amplified from genomic DNA by means of the immunoSEQ Assay, a bias-controlled multiplex PCR. From the authors' description of their analysis: Within the assay, amplification of reference gene primers was used to estimate how many nucleated cells each sample contained. To quantify the absolute abundance of each unique TCRbeta CDR3 rearrangement, sequence reads were collapsed and filtered. For each sample, productive Simpson clonality was calculated as the square root of Simpson's diversity index across productive rearrangements. TCRdb stores this immuneACCESS table with in-frame sequences only. Part of the clones is absent; in the studies checked, under half of the shortfall reflects unresolved V genes, and no reason is known for the rest. That table furnishes V, J and clone size, whereas the DNA furnished D and trimming. The sample has about 19,000 clones on record, about nine tenths of them singletons. Roughly 8.3% of the sample is held by the ten biggest clonotypes.

Each collaborating institution followed its own protocols to collect whole blood in K2EDTA tubes. Collaborator samples were shipped for TCRbeta analysis as frozen whole blood, isolated PBMCs, or DNA extracted from either sample type. The trim is 3 bases for V and 6 bases for J, with a gap of 15 bases between the germline ends. The CDR3, from cysteine to phenylalanine, totals 14 residues. Left in the record is the CDR3 DNA by itself, 42 bases read in frame from the first base. CDR1 and CDR2 (DFQATT, SNEGSKA) derive from the germline V gene (reference sequence). The sequence was collected from a human donor in a cohort sampled during active COVID-19. The donor label of this sample is uncertain. The chain is made from TRBV20-1 and TRBJ2-1; the D gene is perhaps TRBD2, on 5 matching bases. What was sequenced was peripheral blood. The bases are TGCAGTGCTAGTCCGGGAAACATTATCAATGAGCAGTTCTTC. Translated, this is CSASPGNIINEQFF.